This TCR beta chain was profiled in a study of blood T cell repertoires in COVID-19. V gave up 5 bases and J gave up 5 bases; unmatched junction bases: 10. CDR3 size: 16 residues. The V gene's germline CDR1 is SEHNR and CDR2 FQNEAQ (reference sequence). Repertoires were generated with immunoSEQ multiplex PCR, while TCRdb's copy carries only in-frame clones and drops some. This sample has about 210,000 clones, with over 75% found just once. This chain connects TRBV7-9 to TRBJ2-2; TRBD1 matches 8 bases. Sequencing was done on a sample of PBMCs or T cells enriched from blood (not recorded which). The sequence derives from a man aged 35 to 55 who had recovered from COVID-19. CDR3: CASSQLIRQGTGELFF. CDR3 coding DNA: TGTGCCAGCAGCCAGTTAATTCGACAGGGGACCGGGGAGCTGTTTTTT.